This T cell receptor beta chain stems from a study of regulatory T cells in long-lasting Graves disease. This clonotype was counted many times. What it binds is unknown. Whole-study results and caveats: Newly diagnosed Graves' patients exceeded persistent ones in TCR diversity.

Indicated time point: newly diagnosed GD, antithyroid drugs for less than 3 months. TCR sequences were obtained from RNA taken from PBMCs. Graves' disease diagnosis used American Thyroid Association guidelines. Arm-PCR with iRepertoire HTBI primers amplified the CDR3 regions for these TCR beta libraries. TCRdb analysed the multiplex PCR reads with MiXCR anew, one entry per CDR3 protein. The sample lists 350,000 to 550,000 distinct CDR3 sequences, approximately 14% occurring once. V shed 5 bases and J shed 10 bases, with 12 bases lying between them. This CDR3 comprises 12 residues. Per the germline V gene, CDR1 is MDHEN and CDR2 is SYDVKM. These same records also appear under a second study, on T cells in Graves' hyperthyroidism and ophthalmopathy. This second study says: Newly diagnosed hyperthyroidism patients aged 18 to 65 years had disease lasting under 2 months.

The chain combines TRBV28 with TRBJ2-1; tentative D call: TRBD1 (6 bases). This clonotype was sampled from a woman aged 50 to 60 with Graves disease. The sequenced sample was peripheral blood mononuclear cells (PBMCs), obtained at new diagnosis, from a patient treated with antithyroid drugs. The CDR3 spells CASSTSGVEQFF. CDR3 DNA: TGTGCCAGCAGTACATCAGGGGTGGAGCAGTTCTTC.